What follows are 13 T cell receptor beta chains derived from one specimen sequenced in a study of shared clonotypes between healthy human individuals. Generated by immunoSEQ multiplex PCR, the TCRdb table keeps only in-frame clones and is missing some. The sample includes about 1.1 million clones, 70% to 80% of them seen just once. Material: memory CD4+ T cells from PBMCs. Subset given: CD45RA-negative fraction. The receptors come from a man aged 18 to 35 in good health. Some clones in this sample may be carry-over from other donors' samples.

J is TRBJ2-1 and V is TRBV5-1, with a possible D match to TRBD2 (6 bases). Between the trimmed V and J ends, which lost 1 base and 7 bases, there was a span of 15 bases. The CDR3 sequence is 15 residues long. Germline CDR1 is SGHRS and CDR2 is YFSETQ. Here the CDR3 reads CASSLSSHRGNEQFF. The CDR3 region has the DNA TGCGCCAGCAGCTTGAGTTCGCATCGGGGGAATGAGCAGTTCTTC.

The chain joins TRBV7-2 to TRBJ2-1; 7 bases match TRBD1. The CDR3 is 12 amino acids. Germline V gene sequence: CDR1 SGHTA, CDR2 FQGNSA. V lost 6 bases and J lost 6; bases outside the gene matches: 2. CDR3 sequence (DNA): TGTGCCAGCAGAGGACAGGTCAATGAGCAGTTCTTC. This codes for CASRGQVNEQFF.

The chain combines TRBV15 with TRBJ2-5, with 8 nucleotides matching TRBD1. This CDR3 spans 15 amino acids. The trim removed 1 base at V and 1 base at J, leaving 2 bases unmatched. Germline V gives CDR1 LNHNV, CDR2 YYDKDF (reference sequence). CDR3 DNA sequence: TGTGCCACCAGCAGAGGAACAGGGGGCCAAGAGACCCAGTACTTC. Its translation is CATSRGTGGQETQYF. Filled out from reference TRBV15 and TRBJ2-5, the complete variable domain reads DAMVIQNPRYQVTQFGKPVTLSCSQTLNHNVMYWYQQKSSQAPKLLFHYYDKDFNNEADTPDNFQSRRPNTSFCFLDIRSPGLGDTAMYLCATSRGTGGQETQYFGPGTRLLVL.

The J gene is TRBJ1-2, the V gene TRBV7-8; D uncertain. The germline CDR1 and CDR2 sequences are SGHVS and FQNEAQ. The V gene lost 5 bases and the J gene lost 2 bases, with 12 bases spanning the gap. The length of the CDR3 is 14 residues. CDR3 protein: CASSPLQENYGYTF. DNA of the CDR3: TGTGCCAGCAGCCCACTCCAGGAGAACTATGGCTACACCTTC.

This clone was seen a few times. The sample has other DNA sequences that encode this CDR3 too. This chain uses TRBV2 with TRBJ2-5; D is ambiguous. Germline V CDR1 and CDR2: SNHLY, FYNNEI. The CDR3 is made up of 11 amino acids. Trimming left V 8 bases short and J 2 bases short, with 6 bases between. CDR3 protein: CASSGQETQYF. The CDR3 region has the DNA TGTGCCAGCTCTGGGCAAGAGACCCAGTACTTC.

The J gene is TRBJ2-3, the V gene TRBV5-1; 13 positions agree with TRBD2. Per the germline V gene, CDR1 is SGHRS and CDR2 is YFSETQ. This CDR3 region has 19 residues. The V segment lost 4 bases and the J segment 4 bases; nucleotides outside the gene matches: 15. The CDR3 sequence: CASSANLLAGGPGADTQYF. CDR3 DNA sequence: TGCGCCAGCAGCGCGAATTTACTAGCGGGAGGGCCGGGTGCAGATACGCAGTATTTT. The variable domain in full, completed from reference TRBV5-1 and TRBJ2-3, reads KAGVTQTPRYLIKTRGQQVTLSCSPISGHRSVSWYQQTPGQGLQFLFEYFSETQRNKGNFPGRFSGRQFSNSRSEMNVSTLELGDSALYLCASSANLLAGGPGADTQYFGPGTRLTVL.

A remark on this clone: One end of the junction is discordant with germline, which a read error may explain. This chain connects TRBV11-2 to TRBJ2-1; D may be TRBD2 (6 bases). Looked up from germline, CDR1 is SGHAT and CDR2 is FQNNGV. The CDR3 covers 15 residues. CDR3 protein: CASSLVWSGGTGQIF. The DNA of the CDR3 is TGTGCCAGCAGCTTAGTTTGGTCCGGCGGGACGGGGCAGATCTTC. The whole variable domain, filled in from reference TRBV11-2 and TRBJ2-1, reads EAGVAQSPRYKIIEKRQSVAFWCNPISGHATLYWYQQILGQGPKLLIQFQNNGVVDDSQLPKDRFSAERLKGVDSTLKIQPAKLEDSAVYLCASSLVWSGGTGQIFGPGTRLTVL.

The J gene is TRBJ1-1, the V gene TRBV10-3; 10 positions match TRBD1. Germline assignment: CDR1 ENHRY and CDR2 SYGVKD. J was trimmed by 0 bases and V by 2 bases; bases with no gene match: 18. The CDR3 spans 21 residues. In DNA form, the CDR3 reads TGTGCCATCAGTGAGCCGGCTGGAGCGGGGCCCGGGACAGGGGTGAACACTGAAGCTTTCTTT. This translates into CAISEPAGAGPGTGVNTEAFF.

The chain couples TRBV4-2 to TRBJ2-1, with 9 positions matching TRBD2. The CDR3 totals 16 residues. Germline V gives CDR1 LGHNA, CDR2 YNFKEQ. The trim removed 0 bases at V and 3 bases at J, leaving 3 bases unmatched. CDR3 amino acids: CASSQDPTSGYNEQFF. The CDR3 DNA reads as TGTGCCAGCAGCCAAGATCCGACTAGCGGCTACAATGAGCAGTTCTTC.

This clone was seen once. This chain joins TRBV4-2 and TRBJ2-5; D gene ambiguous. The CDR3 extends over 14 amino acids. Germline values: CDR1 LGHNA, CDR2 YNFKEQ. Trimming pared 4 bases from V and 3 bases from J, leaving 12 bases between. The DNA for the CDR3 is TGTGCCAGCAGCCGCGGAGTGGTGGAAGAGACCCAGTACTTC. This codes for CASSRGVVEETQYF.

The gene calls are TRBV7-2 and TRBJ2-1; 14 positions match TRBD2. V trimming: 7 bases; J trimming: 6 bases; junction bases outside the gene matches: 8. Germline V lookup: CDR1 SGHTA, CDR2 FQGNSA. This CDR3 has 16 amino acids. CDR3 sequence reads: CASTKGGLAGVNEQFF. The CDR3, as DNA: TGTGCCAGCACCAAAGGGGGACTAGCGGGAGTCAATGAGCAGTTCTTC.

This rearrangement joins TRBV6-4 to TRBJ2-5, with TRBD2 identical over 9 bases. This CDR3 has 18 amino acids. Germline V gene lookup returns CDR1 MRHNA and CDR2 SNTAGT. V trimming: 0 bases; J trimming: 1 base; junction bases outside the gene matches: 9. CDR3 sequence (DNA): TGTGCCAGCAGTGACTCTGGGGCTAGCGGGACCCTCCAAGAGACCCAGTACTTC. Amino acids: CASSDSGASGTLQETQYF.

The rearrangement uses TRBV5-1 and TRBJ2-1, with TRBD1 identical over 9 bases. The CDR3 loop spans 17 amino acids. J lost 2 bases, V lost 3 bases, and 9 bases had no gene match. Germline CDR1 is SGHRS and CDR2 is YFSETQ. CDR3: CASSSYGQGRTYNEQFF. The CDR3 region has the DNA TGCGCCAGCAGCTCCTATGGACAGGGGCGTACCTACAATGAGCAGTTCTTC.